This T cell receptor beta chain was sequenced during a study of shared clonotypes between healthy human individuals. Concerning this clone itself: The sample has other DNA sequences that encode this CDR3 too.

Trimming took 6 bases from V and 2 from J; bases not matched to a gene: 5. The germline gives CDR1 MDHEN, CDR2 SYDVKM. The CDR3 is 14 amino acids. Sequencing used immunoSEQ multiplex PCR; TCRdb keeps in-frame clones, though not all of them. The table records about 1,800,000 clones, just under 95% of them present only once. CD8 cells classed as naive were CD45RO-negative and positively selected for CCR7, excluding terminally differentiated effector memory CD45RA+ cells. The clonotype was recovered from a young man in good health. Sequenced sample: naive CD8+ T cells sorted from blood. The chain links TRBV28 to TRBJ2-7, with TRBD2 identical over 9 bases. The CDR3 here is CASSLAGEAYEQYF. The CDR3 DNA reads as TGTGCCAGCAGCTTAGCGGGAGAAGCCTACGAGCAGTACTTC. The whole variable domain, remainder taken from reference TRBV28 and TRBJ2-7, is DVKVTQSSRYLVKRTGEKVFLECVQDMDHENMFWYRQDPGLGLRLIYFSYDVKMKEKGDIPEGYSVSREKKERFSLILESASTNQTSMYLCASSLAGEAYEQYFGPGTRLTVT.